This T cell receptor (beta chain) was recovered during a study of response to subunit inactivated influenza vaccine. Study conclusions and caveats: Each seasonal influenza vaccination recruits few new T cells, the authors suggested.

TCRdb re-called the RT-PCR reads through MiXCR, storing one row per CDR3 protein. The sample shows roughly 170,000 distinct CDR3 sequences, around a tenth of them seen only once. Comment on this clonotype: Its matching antigen is unknown.

With V trimmed by 6 bases and J by 3 bases, 6 bases remained unmatched. From germline, CDR1 is SGHRS and CDR2 YFSETQ. This CDR3 comprises 13 residues. The rearrangement links TRBV5-1 to TRBJ2-7; 7 bases fit TRBD2. The input for sequencing was non-naive T cells sorted from PBMCs, taken on the day of vaccination. This receptor was obtained from a man aged 45-65 years who received an inactivated influenza vaccine. The CDR3 sequence is CASTPGGFYEQYF. The CDR3 DNA reads as TGCGCCAGCACCCCGGGGGGTTTCTACGAGCAGTACTTC.